This T cell receptor beta chain is from a study of T cell responses to AZD1222 COVID-19 vaccine (dated by TCRdb to the early 2020s). The study in broad terms: AZD1222 recipients with second doses at about 4 weeks or about 12 weeks were pooled, because spike-specific TCR depth and breadth did not differ between schedules. TCR sequencing was performed for 230 to 250 trial participants, of whom some 200 were given two doses of AZD1222 and around 26 were given two doses of MenACWY control vaccine. Enrollment into the trials was organized by age into subgroups of 18-55, 56-69 and 70-plus years, and those subgroups contained roughly 150, 30 and 60 TCR-sequenced participants, respectively.

The full study reports these points: Most participants were white British and females outnumbered males, and the authors suggested that clonal diversity may have been underestimated. After two AZD1222 doses, both the breadth and the depth of spike-specific TCRs were significantly higher than at day 0 and than in MenACWY recipients. In the small 56-69-year group, the increase in depth fell short of significance, most likely because of low power. Because no samples from the day 14 peak response were available, repertoires could be characterized only after the peak T cell response. The whole spike protein was spanned by vaccine-associated CD4 TCRs, and dominant responses were seen in regions 160-218 and 743-854. Nearly half of unique spike-specific TCRs reportedly recognized epitopes outside regions mutated in the B.1.351 and B.1.1.7 variants. Conclusions about previously exposed vaccinees were limited because only six or seven AZD1222 recipients were SARS-CoV-2 seropositive at baseline.

The CDR3 regions of human TCRbeta chains were analyzed by immunosequencing. The paper's data handling went like this. TCRs in the repertoires were compared against a reference library of SARS-CoV-2-specific TCRs that had been generated with the MIRA antigen-specificity platform. Breadth was defined as the fraction of unique TCRs that were SARS-CoV-2-associated. Depth was defined as the fraction of total T cells that were SARS-CoV-2-associated. Using the MIRA data, each spike-specific TCR was mapped to the spike region that the TCR reacts to and placed in a CD4 or CD8 class. Log10-transformed breadth and depth values were compared by one-way ANOVA with Sidak's multiple comparisons tests. What TCRdb holds here is the immuneACCESS table cut down to in-frame rearrangements. Part of the clones is not present; checked against another copy, under half of the missing clones reflect an unresolved V gene, and the others are unexplained. V, J and clone size derive from that table, while D and trimming were established from the DNA sequence. Across this sample there are some 83,000 clones, with more than 70% seen only once. The ten largest account for roughly 9.4% of the sample.

V loses 7 bases, J loses 5 bases, and the germline ends lie 14 bases apart. The germline V gene yields SQVTM for CDR1 and ANQGSEA for CDR2. The CDR3 runs 12 residues from the cysteine to the phenylalanine. Only CDR3 DNA remains: 36 bases, in frame from the first base. The time point tag for this specimen amounts to: baseline before first vaccination. The vaccinee samples were drawn from two UK trials, COV001 and COV002, one of which was a single-blind randomized controlled phase 2/3 trial testing AZD1222 (ChAdOx1 nCoV-19) in healthy adults. For TCRbeta chain sequencing, PBMC samples were collected from trial participants at day 0 and at day 28 after the second dose. Concerning this clone itself: Its specific antigen is unknown. No clone much larger than this one lies a single base away; base qualities are absent.

Sequenced here: peripheral blood, sampled on day 0 of AZD1222 vaccination. The chain joins TRBV29-1 to TRBJ1-2, and possibly TRBD1, on 6 matching bases. The clonotype originates from an adult in good health. The nucleotide sequence reads as follows: TGCAGCGCCGAGGGGGGGAGGTATGGCTACACCTTC. Its protein product is CSAEGGRYGYTF. Reference TRBV29-1 and TRBJ1-2 genes cover what lies past the CDR3, so the full variable domain is SAVISQKPSRDICQRGTSLTIQCQVDSQVTMMFWYRQQPGQSLTLIATANQGSEATYESGFVIDKFPISRPNLTFSTLTVSNMSPEDSSIYLCSAEGGRYGYTFGSGTRLTVV.